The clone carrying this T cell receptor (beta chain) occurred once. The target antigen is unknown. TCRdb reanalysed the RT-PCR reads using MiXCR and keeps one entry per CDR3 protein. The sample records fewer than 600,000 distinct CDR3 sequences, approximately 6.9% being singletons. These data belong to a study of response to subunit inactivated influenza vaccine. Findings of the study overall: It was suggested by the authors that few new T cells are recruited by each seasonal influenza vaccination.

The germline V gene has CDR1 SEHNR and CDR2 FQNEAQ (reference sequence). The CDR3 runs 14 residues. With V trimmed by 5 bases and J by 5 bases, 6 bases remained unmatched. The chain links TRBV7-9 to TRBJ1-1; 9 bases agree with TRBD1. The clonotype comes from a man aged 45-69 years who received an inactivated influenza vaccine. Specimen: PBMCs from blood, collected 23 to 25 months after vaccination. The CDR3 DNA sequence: TGTGCCAGCAGCCCCAGGACAGGGGTAACTGAAGCTTTCTTT. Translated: CASSPRTGVTEAFF. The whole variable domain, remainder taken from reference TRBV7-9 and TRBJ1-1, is DTGVSQNPRHKITKRGQNVTFRCDPISEHNRLYWYRQTLGQGPEFLTYFQNEAQLEKSRLLSDRFSAERPKGSFSTLEIQRTEQGDSAMYLCASSPRTGVTEAFFGQGTRLTVV.